This T cell receptor (beta chain) emerged from a study of neurological immune-mediated disorders. Every sequencing run returned over 160 million TCR-beta sequences, which were derived from 15-18 subjects. MiXCR, applied by TCRdb to the 5' RACE reads, yields one record per CDR3 protein. The table shows tens of thousands of distinct CDR3 sequences, with 9% to 10% occurring only once. General study results and limits: None of the CDR3 amino acid sequences in expanded clones turned up in more than one subject, which points to private repertoires in all groups.

Time point described: longitudinal time-point 1 (baseline). Volunteers from a blood bank in Maryland, USA, made up the healthy controls. For this clonotype: What it binds is unknown.

Trimming took 3 bases from V and 6 from J, leaving 18 bases between them. Germline assignment: CDR1 KGHSH and CDR2 LQKENI. CDR3 length: 16 residues. The sample was PBMCs. The source of this sequence is a woman in her thirties or forties in good health. The chain combines TRBV18 with TRBJ2-1, with D perhaps being TRBD1 or TRBD2 (5 bases each). The chain's CDR3 is CASSPPGTTLGNEQFF. DNA for the CDR3: TGTGCCAGCTCACCTCCCGGGACGACGTTGGGCAATGAGCAGTTCTTC.